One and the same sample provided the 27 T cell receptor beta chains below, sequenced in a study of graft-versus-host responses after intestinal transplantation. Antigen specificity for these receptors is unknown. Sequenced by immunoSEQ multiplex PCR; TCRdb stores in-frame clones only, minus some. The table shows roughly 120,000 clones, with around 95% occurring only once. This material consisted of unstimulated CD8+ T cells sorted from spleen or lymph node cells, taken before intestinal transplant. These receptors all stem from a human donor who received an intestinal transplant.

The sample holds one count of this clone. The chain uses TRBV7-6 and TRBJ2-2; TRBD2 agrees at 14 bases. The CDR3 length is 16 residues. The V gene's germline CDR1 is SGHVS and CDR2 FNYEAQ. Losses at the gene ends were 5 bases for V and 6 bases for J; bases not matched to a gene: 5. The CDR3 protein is CASSQGLAGGPGELFF. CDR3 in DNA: TGTGCCAGCAGCCAAGGACTAGCGGGAGGTCCCGGGGAGCTGTTTTTT.

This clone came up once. The CDR3 region is CASTSLTSGSYEQYF. DNA of the CDR3: TGTGCCAGCACTTCCCTTACTAGCGGGTCCTACGAGCAGTACTTC. This chain connects TRBV27 to TRBJ2-7, with 9 bases fitting TRBD2. Germline assignment: CDR1 MNHEY and CDR2 SMNVEV (reference sequence). The CDR3 has 15 amino acids. V shed 7 bases and J 1 base; nucleotides not matched to a gene: 8.

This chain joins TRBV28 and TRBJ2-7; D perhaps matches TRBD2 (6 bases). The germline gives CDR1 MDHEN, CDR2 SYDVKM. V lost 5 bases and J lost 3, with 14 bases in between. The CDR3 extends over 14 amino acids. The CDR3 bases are TGTGCCAGCAGTCCTGCGGGAAGCGTCTACGAGCAGTACTTC. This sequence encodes CASSPAGSVYEQYF.

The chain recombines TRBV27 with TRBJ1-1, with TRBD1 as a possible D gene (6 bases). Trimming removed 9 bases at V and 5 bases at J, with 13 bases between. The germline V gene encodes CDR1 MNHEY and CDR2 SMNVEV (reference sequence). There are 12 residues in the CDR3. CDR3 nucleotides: TGTGCCAGTGGGGGGCAGGGGACTGAAGCTTTCTTT. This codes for CASGGQGTEAFF.

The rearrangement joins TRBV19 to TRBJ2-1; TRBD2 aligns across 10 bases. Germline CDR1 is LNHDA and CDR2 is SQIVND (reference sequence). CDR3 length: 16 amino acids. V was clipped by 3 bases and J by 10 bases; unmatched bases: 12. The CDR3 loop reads CASSITISGGAKEQFF. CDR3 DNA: TGTGCCAGTAGTATTACGATCAGCGGGGGGGCTAAGGAGCAGTTCTTC. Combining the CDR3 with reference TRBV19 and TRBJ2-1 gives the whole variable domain DGGITQSPKYLFRKEGQNVTLSCEQNLNHDAMYWYRQDPGQGLRLIYYSQIVNDFQKGDIAEGYSVSREKKESFPLTVTSAQKNPTAFYLCASSITISGGAKEQFFGPGTRLTVL.

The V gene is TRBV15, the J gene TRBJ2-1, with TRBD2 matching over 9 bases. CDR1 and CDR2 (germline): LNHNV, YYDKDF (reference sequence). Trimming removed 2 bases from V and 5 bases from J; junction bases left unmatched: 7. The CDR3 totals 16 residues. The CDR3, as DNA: TGTGCCACCAGCAGACTTATAGCGGGGGCAGACAATGAGCAGTTCTTC. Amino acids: CATSRLIAGADNEQFF.

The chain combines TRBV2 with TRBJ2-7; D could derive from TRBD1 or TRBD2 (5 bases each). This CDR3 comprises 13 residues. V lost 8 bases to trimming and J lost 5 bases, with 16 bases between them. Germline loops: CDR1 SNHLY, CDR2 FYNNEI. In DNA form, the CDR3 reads TGTGCCAGCCTCCTCGGTCGAGGGGACGAGCAGTACTTC. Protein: CASLLGRGDEQYF.

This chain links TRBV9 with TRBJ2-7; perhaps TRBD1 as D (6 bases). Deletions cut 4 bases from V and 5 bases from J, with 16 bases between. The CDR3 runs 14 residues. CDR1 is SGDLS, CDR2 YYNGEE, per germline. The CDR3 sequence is CASSPGGRGDEQYF. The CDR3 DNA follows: TGTGCCAGCAGCCCAGGCGGCAGGGGAGACGAGCAGTACTTC.

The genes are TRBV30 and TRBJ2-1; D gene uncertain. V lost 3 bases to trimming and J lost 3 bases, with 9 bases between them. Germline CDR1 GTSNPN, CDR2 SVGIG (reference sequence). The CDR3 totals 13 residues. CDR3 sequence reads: CAWSEEFYNEQFF. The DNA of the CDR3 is TGTGCCTGGAGCGAGGAGTTCTACAATGAGCAGTTCTTC.

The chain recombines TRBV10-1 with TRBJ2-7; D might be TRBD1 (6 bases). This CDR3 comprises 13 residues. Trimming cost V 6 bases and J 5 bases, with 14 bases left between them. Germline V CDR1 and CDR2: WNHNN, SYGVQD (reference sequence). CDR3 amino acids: CASRDMDSDEQYF. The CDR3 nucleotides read TGCGCCAGCAGGGACATGGACAGCGACGAGCAGTACTTC.

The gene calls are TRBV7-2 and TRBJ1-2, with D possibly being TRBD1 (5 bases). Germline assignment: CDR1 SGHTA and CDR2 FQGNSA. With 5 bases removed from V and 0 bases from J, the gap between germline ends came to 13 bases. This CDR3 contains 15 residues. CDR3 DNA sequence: TGTGCCAGCAGCCGCACAGGTGGAACTAACTATGGCTACACCTTC. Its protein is CASSRTGGTNYGYTF.

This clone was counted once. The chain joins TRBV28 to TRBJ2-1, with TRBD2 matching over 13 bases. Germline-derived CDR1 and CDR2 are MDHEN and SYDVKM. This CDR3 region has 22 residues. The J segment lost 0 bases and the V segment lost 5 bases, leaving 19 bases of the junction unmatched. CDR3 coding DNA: TGTGCCAGCAGTCTACCGGACGGTACCGGGACTAGCGGGACTAGCTCCTACAATGAGCAGTTCTTC. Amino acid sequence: CASSLPDGTGTSGTSSYNEQFF.

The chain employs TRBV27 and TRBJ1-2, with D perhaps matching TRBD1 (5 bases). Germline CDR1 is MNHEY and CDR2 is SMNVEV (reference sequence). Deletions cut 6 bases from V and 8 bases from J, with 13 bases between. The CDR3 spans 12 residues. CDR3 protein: CASSPTGGGYTF. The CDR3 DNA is TGTGCCAGCAGCCCAACGGGGGGGGGCTACACCTTC.

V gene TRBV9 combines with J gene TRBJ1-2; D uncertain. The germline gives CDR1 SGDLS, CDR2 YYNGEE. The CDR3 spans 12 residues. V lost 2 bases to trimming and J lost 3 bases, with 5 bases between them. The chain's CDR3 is CASSVGHYGYTF. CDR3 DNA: TGTGCCAGCAGCGTTGGGCACTATGGCTACACCTTC.

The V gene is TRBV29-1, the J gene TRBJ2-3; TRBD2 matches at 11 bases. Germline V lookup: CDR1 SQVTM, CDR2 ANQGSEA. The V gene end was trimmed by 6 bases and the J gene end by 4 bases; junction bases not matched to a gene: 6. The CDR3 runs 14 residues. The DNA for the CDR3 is TGCAGCGTACAATCTAGCGGGAGGCCAGATACGCAGTATTTT. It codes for CSVQSSGRPDTQYF.

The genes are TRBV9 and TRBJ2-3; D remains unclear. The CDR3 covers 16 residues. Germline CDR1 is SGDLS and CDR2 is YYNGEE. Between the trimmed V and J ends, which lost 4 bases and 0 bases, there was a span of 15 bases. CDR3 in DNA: TGTGCCAGCAGCCCCGCCCAAGCCCCTAGCACAGATACGCAGTATTTT. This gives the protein CASSPAQAPSTDTQYF.

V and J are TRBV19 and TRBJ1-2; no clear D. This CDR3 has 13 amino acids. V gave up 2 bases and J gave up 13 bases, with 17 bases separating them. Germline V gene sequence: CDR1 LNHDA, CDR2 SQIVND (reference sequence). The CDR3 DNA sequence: TGTGCCAGTAGTATAATGGCGGGGATTGAAGGCACCTTC. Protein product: CASSIMAGIEGTF. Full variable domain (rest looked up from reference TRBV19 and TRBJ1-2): DGGITQSPKYLFRKEGQNVTLSCEQNLNHDAMYWYRQDPGQGLRLIYYSQIVNDFQKGDIAEGYSVSREKKESFPLTVTSAQKNPTAFYLCASSIMAGIEGTFGSGTRLTVV.

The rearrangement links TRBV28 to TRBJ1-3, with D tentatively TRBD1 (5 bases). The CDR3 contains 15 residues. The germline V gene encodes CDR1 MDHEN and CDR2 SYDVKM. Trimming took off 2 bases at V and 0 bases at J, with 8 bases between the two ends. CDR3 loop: CASSLLTGSGNTIYF. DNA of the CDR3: TGTGCCAGCAGTTTACTAACAGGCTCTGGAAACACCATATATTTT.

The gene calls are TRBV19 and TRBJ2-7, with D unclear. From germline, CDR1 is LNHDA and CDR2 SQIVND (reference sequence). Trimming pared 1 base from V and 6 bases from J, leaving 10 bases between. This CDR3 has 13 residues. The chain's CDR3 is CASSIVAWVEQYF. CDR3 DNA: TGTGCCAGTAGTATAGTGGCCTGGGTCGAGCAGTACTTC.

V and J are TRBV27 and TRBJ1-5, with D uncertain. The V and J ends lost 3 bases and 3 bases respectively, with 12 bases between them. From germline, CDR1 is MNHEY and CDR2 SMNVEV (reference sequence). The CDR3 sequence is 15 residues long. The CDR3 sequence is CASSLQADSNQPQHF. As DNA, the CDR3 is TGTGCCAGCAGTTTGCAGGCCGACTCCAATCAGCCCCAGCATTTT.

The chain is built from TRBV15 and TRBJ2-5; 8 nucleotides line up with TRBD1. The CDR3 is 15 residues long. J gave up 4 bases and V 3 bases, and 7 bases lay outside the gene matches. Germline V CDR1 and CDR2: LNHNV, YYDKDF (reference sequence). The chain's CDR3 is CATSSSGGSGETQYF. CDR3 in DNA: TGTGCCACCAGCAGCTCAGGGGGCTCGGGAGAGACCCAGTACTTC.

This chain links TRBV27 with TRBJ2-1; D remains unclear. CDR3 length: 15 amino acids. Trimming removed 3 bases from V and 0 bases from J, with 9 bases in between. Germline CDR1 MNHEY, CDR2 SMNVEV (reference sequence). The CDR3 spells CASSFALSSYNEQFF. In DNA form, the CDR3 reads TGTGCCAGCAGTTTTGCCCTAAGCTCCTACAATGAGCAGTTCTTC.

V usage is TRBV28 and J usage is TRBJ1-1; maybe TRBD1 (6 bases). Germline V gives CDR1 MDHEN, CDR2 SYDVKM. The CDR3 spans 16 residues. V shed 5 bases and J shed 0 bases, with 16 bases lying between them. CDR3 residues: CASSPYLDSMNTEAFF. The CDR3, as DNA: TGTGCCAGCAGTCCCTACCTGGACAGCATGAACACTGAAGCTTTCTTT.

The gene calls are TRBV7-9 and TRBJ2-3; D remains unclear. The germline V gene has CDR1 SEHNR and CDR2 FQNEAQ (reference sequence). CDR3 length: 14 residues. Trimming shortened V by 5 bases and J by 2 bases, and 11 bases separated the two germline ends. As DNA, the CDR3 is TGTGCCAGCAGCCAGGCGCGGATCACAGATACGCAGTATTTT. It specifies CASSQARITDTQYF.

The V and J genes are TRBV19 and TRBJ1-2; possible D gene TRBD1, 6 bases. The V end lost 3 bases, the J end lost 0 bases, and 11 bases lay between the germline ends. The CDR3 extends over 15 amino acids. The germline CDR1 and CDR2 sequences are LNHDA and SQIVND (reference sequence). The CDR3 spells CASSINQGPNYGYTF. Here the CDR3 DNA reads TGTGCCAGTAGTATCAACCAGGGGCCTAACTATGGCTACACCTTC.

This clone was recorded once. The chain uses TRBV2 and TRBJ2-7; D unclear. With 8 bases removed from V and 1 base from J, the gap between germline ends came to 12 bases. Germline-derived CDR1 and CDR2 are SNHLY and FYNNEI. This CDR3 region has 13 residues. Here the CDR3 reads CASGGSRSYEQYF. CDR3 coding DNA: TGTGCCAGCGGCGGCAGCCGTTCCTACGAGCAGTACTTC.

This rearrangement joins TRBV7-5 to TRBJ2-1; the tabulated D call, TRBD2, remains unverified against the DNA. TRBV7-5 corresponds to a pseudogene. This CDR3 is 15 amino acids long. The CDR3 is CARSWRLARYNEQFF. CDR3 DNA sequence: TGTGCCAGAAGCTGGAGACTAGCGCGGTACAATGAGCAGTTCTTC.